This T cell receptor beta chain was observed in a study of vaccination effects on CD4 cells after COVID-19. Study overall: Before sequencing, viral peptide pools were used by the ViraFEST assay to expand antigen-specific CD4+ T cells.

Per germline, CDR1 SGDLS and CDR2 YYNGEE. Trimming removed 3 bases at V and 0 bases at J, with 9 bases between. CDR3 length: 14 amino acids. Findings and limits, study-wide: Infection-derived and vaccine-derived clones contracted markedly late after vaccination.

Culture proceeded for roughly ten days, and CD4+ T cells were then isolated. Both day 3 and day 7 saw half the medium replaced with IL-2 medium. Note on this clone: Its target is unknown.

Sequencing used immunoSEQ multiplex PCR; TCRdb keeps in-frame clones, though not all of them. The sample contains tens of thousands of clones, approximately 78% of which appear only once. This chain connects TRBV9 to TRBJ1-1, with D maybe TRBD1 (6 bases). The specimen comprised CD4+ T cells from PBMCs cultured without peptide, sampled before COVID-19 vaccination. This clonotype was obtained from a human donor who had a prior SARS-CoV-2 infection. The CDR3 is CASSGGQLNTEAFF. The CDR3 nucleotides are TGTGCCAGCAGCGGCGGACAGTTGAACACTGAAGCTTTCTTT.